This T cell receptor (beta chain) was sequenced in a study of blood T cell repertoires in COVID-19. On the study more broadly: PBMCs, B-cell-depleted T cells, or T cells provided the cDNA or gDNA that made up the material.

Authors' data handling: Reference gene primer amplification gave estimated nucleated cell counts. Profiled with immunoSEQ multiplex PCR; TCRdb holds only in-frame clones, not every one. The V and J calls and clone size come from that table; D and trimming were worked out from the DNA. The sample shows roughly 60,000 clones, 70% to 85% of them seen only once. In germline, CDR1 is SGHRS, CDR2 YFSETQ. CDR3 length: 14 residues. J was trimmed by 0 bases and V by 4 bases; bases with no gene match: 2. Sequenced input: peripheral blood. This receptor was obtained from a woman aged 55-69 years with acute or convalescent COVID-19. The gene calls are TRBV5-1 and TRBJ2-3; 7 nucleotides match TRBD2. The CDR3 DNA is TGCGCCAGCAGCGGCGGGGGAAGCACAGATACGCAGTATTTT. This encodes CASSGGGSTDTQYF.